This TCR beta chain derives from a study of T cells expressing NK-cell markers. The TCR beta cDNA came from 5'RACE template switching with UMIs. TCRdb reworked the 5' RACE reads into one entry per CDR3 protein, no DNA. Its clone listing holds over 200,000 distinct CDR3 sequences. Points from the study as a whole: The leading position in the CD3+CD56-NKG2C+ fraction of several donors also went to these clonotypes.

Points on this clonotype: No antigen is known for it.

Looked up from germline, CDR1 is MGHRA and CDR2 is YSYEKL. This CDR3 is 14 amino acids long. The J gene is TRBJ2-1, the V gene TRBV4-1; TCRdb's D call, TRBD2, is unchecked because there is no DNA. The receptor comes from a man between 18 and 29 years old in good health. The sample was blood T cells: a sorted CD56 or NKG2C T cell subset, CD4+ or CD8+ T cells, or bulk PBMC T cells (not recorded which). This chain's CDR3 is CASSHPLVLNEQFF.